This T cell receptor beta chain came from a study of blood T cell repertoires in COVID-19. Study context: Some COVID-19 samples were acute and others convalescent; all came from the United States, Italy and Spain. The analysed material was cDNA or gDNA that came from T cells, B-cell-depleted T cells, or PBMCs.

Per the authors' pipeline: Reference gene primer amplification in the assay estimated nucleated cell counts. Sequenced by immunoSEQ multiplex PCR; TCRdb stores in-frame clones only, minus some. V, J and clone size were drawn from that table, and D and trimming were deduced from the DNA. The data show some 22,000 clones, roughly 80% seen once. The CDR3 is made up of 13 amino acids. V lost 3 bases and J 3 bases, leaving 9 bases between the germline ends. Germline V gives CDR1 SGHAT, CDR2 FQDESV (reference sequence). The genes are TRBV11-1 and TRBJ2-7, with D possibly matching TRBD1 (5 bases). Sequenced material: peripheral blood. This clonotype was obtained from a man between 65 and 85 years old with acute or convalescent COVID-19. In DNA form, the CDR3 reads TGTGCCAGCAGCTTCGGACAAATCTACGAGCAGTACTTC. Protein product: CASSFGQIYEQYF.